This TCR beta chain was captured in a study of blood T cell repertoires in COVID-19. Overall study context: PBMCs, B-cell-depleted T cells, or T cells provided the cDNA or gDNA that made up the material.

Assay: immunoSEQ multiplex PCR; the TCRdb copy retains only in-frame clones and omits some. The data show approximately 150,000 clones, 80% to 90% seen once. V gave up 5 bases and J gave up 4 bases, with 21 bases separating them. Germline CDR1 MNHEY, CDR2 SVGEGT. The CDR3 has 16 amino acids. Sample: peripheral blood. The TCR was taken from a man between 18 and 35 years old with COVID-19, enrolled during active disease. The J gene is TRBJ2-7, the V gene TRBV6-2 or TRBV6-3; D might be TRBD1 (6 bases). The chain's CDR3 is CASSRGVPGGSYEQYF. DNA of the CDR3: TGTGCCAGCAGTAGAGGCGTACCTGGGGGCAGTTACGAGCAGTACTTC.